The subject of this entry is one T cell receptor beta chain. Its antigen is not yet known. Within one base of it there is no much larger clone, and no base qualities were kept. The germline V end is reduced by 7 bases and the J end by 10 bases; junction bases left unmatched: 8. CDR3 length: 13 amino acids, cysteine to phenylalanine. Only the CDR3 portion is preserved as DNA: 39 bases, with reading frame beginning at the first base. As encoded in the germline V gene, CDR1 is KGHDR while CDR2 is SFDVKD. This sample is drawn from a study of vaccination effects on CD4 cells after COVID-19 (dated by TCRdb to between 2021 and 2023). Study-level background: To identify antigen-specific CD4+ T cell clonotypes by their expansion, the ViraFEST assay first stimulated PBMC with viral peptide pools and then applied TCR sequencing. Each participant got two doses of an mRNA SARS-CoV-2 vaccine, either BNT162b2 or mRNA-1273. About 2.1 million PBMC per well were cultured with about 9 ug/ml peptides in IMDM containing approximately 4.7% human AB serum, about 9 IU/ml IL-2 and gentamicin. SARS-CoV-2 spike-specific CD4+ TCR repertoires from before and after mRNA vaccination were compared in COVID-19 convalescent patients and in infection-naive vaccine recipients. The full study included some 10 COVID-19 convalescent patients and several SARS-CoV-2-naive healthy vaccine recipients. The Oncomine TCR Beta short-read assay on an Illumina iSeq 100 was used to sequence cultures from other donors in the study.

Library preparation was by the immunoSEQ multiplex PCR assay. DNA from the cultured, isolated CD4+ T cells was subjected to TCR beta CDR3 sequencing. Per the source publication's procedure: Non-productive TCR sequences were discarded, and reads were trimmed to the CDR3 region, with only CDR3s of 7 or more amino acids retained. The MANAFEST web app was used to pick out antigen-specific clonotypes by comparing their expansion in peptide wells with that in reference cultures. To be called positive, a clone needed expansion at FDR<0.05 compared with the reference and with all other wells, an odds ratio greater than 5, and a frequency greater than 0.1% in two replicate wells. Clonotypes significantly expanded in SARS-CoV-2 spike wells and in at least one common cold coronavirus spike condition were defined as cross-reactive. Using the stringdist R package, CDR3 similarity was measured by Levenshtein distance, and unrooted trees were constructed with ape in R 3.6.1. Not all clones reach the TCRdb copy of this immuneACCESS table, which keeps in-frame sequences only. Checked studies attribute under half of the gap to unresolved V genes and leave the rest unexplained. V and J calls and clone size come straight from that table; D and trimming were deduced from the DNA. For this sample there are about 37,000 clones; around 74% appear just once. The ten largest make up less than 3.5% of the sample.

The paper as a whole reports these results and caveats: In healthy vaccine recipients, vaccine-induced clones were almost all SARS-CoV-2 mono-reactive, with only 1 of 255 cross-reactive with common cold coronaviruses. Both infection-induced and vaccine-induced clones contracted markedly at late post-vaccination timepoints, which is consistent with waning T cell responses. Only a small number of convalescent patients were included, and no early post-infection timepoints were available, which limited the study.

After less than 13 days of culture, CD4+ T cells were isolated with the EasySep CD4+ T cell isolation kit. Healthy vaccine recipients had no prior SARS-CoV-2 infection, confirmed by negative nucleocapsid antibodies before and after vaccination. On days 3 and 7, half of the culture medium was replaced with fresh IL-2-containing medium. Each peptide stimulation condition was cultured in triplicate wells unless otherwise noted. Using Ficoll-Paque Plus gradient centrifugation, PBMC were separated from whole blood and then either used fresh or cryopreserved at -140C. The QIAamp micro DNA kit was used to extract genomic DNA from the cultured CD4+ T cells.

Here the chain combines TRBV24-1 and TRBJ2-1, and 8 junction bases match TRBD1. The input for sequencing was CD4+ T cells from PBMCs cultured without peptide, taken before COVID-19 vaccination. The sequence was collected from a human donor who received a COVID-19 vaccine. The DNA reads as follows: TGTGCCACCAGCCGGACAGGGAGCAGCGAGCAGTTCTTC. It codes for CATSRTGSSEQFF.